Presented here are 14 T cell receptor beta chains from one specimen sequenced in a study of OX40 agonist ivuxolimab in advanced cancers. Only in-frame clones appear in the TCRdb table, and some are missing; sequencing was by immunoSEQ multiplex PCR. The sample contains roughly 74,000 clones, 80% to 90% of which appear only once. The source material was CD4+ or CD8+ T cells sorted from blood, sampled in a trial of the OX40 agonist ivuxolimab. Receptors were obtained from an adult with an advanced solid tumor such as melanoma, head and neck, liver or kidney cancer.

J is TRBJ2-3 and V is TRBV6-1; TRBD2 might be the D (7 bases). CDR1 MNHNS and CDR2 SASEGT come from the germline V gene. This CDR3 contains 15 residues. Trimming pared 4 bases from V and 2 bases from J, leaving 13 bases between. CDR3 residues: CASSGLRGATDTQYF. The CDR3 DNA is TGTGCCAGCAGTGGACTCCGGGGGGCCACAGATACGCAGTATTTT.

The chain is built from TRBV15 and TRBJ2-7, with D perhaps matching TRBD1 (6 bases). CDR1 and CDR2 from the germline V gene are LNHNV and YYDKDF (reference sequence). The CDR3 runs 14 residues. The ends were cut back, 3 bases at V and 3 bases at J, with 12 bases in the middle. In nucleotides, the CDR3 is TGTGCCACCAGCAGTCCCACAGGGAGCTACGAGCAGTACTTC. Translation: CATSSPTGSYEQYF.

The V and J genes are TRBV7-3 and TRBJ2-3, with a weak D call TRBD1 (6 bases). This CDR3 is built from 14 residues. Germline values: CDR1 SGHTA, CDR2 FQGTGA. The germline V and J ends were trimmed by 5 bases and 2 bases, with 11 bases remaining between them. CDR3 in DNA: TGTGCCAGCAGCCATGACAGGTACACAGATACGCAGTATTTT. It codes for CASSHDRYTDTQYF.

V and J are TRBV7-2 and TRBJ1-2; weak D call: TRBD1 (6 bases). Trimming cost V 4 bases and J 1 base, with 16 bases left between them. CDR1 and CDR2 (germline): SGHTA, FQGNSA. CDR3 length: 16 amino acids. CDR3 in amino acids: CASSSYNRVNNYGYTF. The CDR3 DNA follows: TGTGCCAGCAGCTCATACAACAGGGTTAATAACTATGGCTACACCTTC. Together with reference TRBV7-2 and TRBJ1-2, the CDR3 gives the full variable domain: GAGVSQSPSNKVTEKGKDVELRCDPISGHTALYWYRQSLGQGLEFLIYFQGNSAPDKSGLPSDRFSAERTGGSVSTLTIQRTQQEDSAVYLCASSSYNRVNNYGYTFGSGTRLTVV.

This clone was counted between two and nine times. The rearrangement uses TRBV9 and TRBJ2-1, with D hard to call. V was pared by 3 bases and J by 6 bases, with 16 bases between. The CDR3 totals 15 residues. Germline V gene data show CDR1 as SGDLS and CDR2 as YYNGEE. The CDR3 loop is CASSEGLSPGNEQFF. Written as DNA, the CDR3 is TGTGCCAGCAGCGAGGGCTTGAGCCCGGGCAATGAGCAGTTCTTC.

V gene TRBV29-1 combines with J gene TRBJ2-7, with TRBD1 matching over 8 bases. The V segment lost 4 bases and the J segment 5 bases; nucleotides outside the gene matches: 7. From germline, CDR1 is SQVTM and CDR2 ANQGSEA. CDR3 length: 13 residues. CDR3 sequence reads: CSVGGRGRNEQYF. The CDR3 nucleotides read TGCAGCGTTGGGGGCAGGGGGCGAAACGAGCAGTACTTC.

CDR3 DNA: TGTGCCAGTAGTATAGCCGACAAGTACTACGAGCAGTACTTC. Translation: CASSIADKYYEQYF. The rearrangement uses TRBV19 and TRBJ2-7; D not certain. Trimming pared 1 base from V and 3 bases from J, leaving 10 bases between. The germline V gene has CDR1 LNHDA and CDR2 SQIVND (reference sequence). The CDR3 covers 14 residues.

The chain couples TRBV28 to TRBJ2-3; no definite D call. Germline CDR1 MDHEN, CDR2 SYDVKM. CDR3 size: 14 residues. Trimming stripped 1 base from V and 13 bases from J, with 18 bases between. The CDR3 coding sequence is TGTGCCAGCAGTTTATTAGACTCCATGAACGATGAGTATTTT. It yields the protein CASSLLDSMNDEYF.

This chain connects TRBV18 to TRBJ1-1, with 8 bases that match TRBD1. V lost 2 bases to trimming and J lost 4 bases; unmatched junction nucleotides: 6. CDR1 is KGHSH and CDR2 is LQKENI in the germline V gene. CDR3 length: 15 residues. The CDR3 sequence is CASSPEGGTGTEAFF. The CDR3 DNA sequence: TGTGCCAGCTCACCAGAAGGGGGGACAGGCACTGAAGCTTTCTTT.

This clone appeared many times. This chain connects TRBV19 to TRBJ1-1; 9 bases fit TRBD1. CDR1 is LNHDA, CDR2 SQIVND, per germline (reference sequence). This CDR3 has 15 amino acids. With 8 bases clipped from V and 0 bases from J, the junction kept 7 bases outside the gene matches. The CDR3 spells CASGPGQGLNTEAFF. The CDR3 nucleotides are TGTGCCAGTGGTCCGGGACAGGGCTTGAACACTGAAGCTTTCTTT.

The V gene is TRBV10-3, the J gene TRBJ1-2; possible D gene TRBD1, 5 bases. The CDR3 consists of 15 residues. CDR1 is ENHRY and CDR2 is SYGVKD in the germline V gene. Trimming stripped 5 bases from V and 7 bases from J, with 20 bases between. In nucleotides, the CDR3 is TGTGCCATCAGTCGGGGCGCTCAGGGAGTCGGTGGCTACACCTTC. Protein sequence: CAISRGAQGVGGYTF.

The chain joins TRBV7-3 to TRBJ2-1; tentatively, D is TRBD1 or TRBD2 (5 bases each). Trimming left V 1 base short and J 0 bases short, with 10 bases between. This CDR3 comprises 16 residues. Germline V lookup: CDR1 SGHTA, CDR2 FQGTGA. CDR3 sequence: CASSLNSGTSYNEQFF. The CDR3 DNA reads TGTGCCAGCAGCTTAAATTCGGGGACCTCCTACAATGAGCAGTTCTTC.

The DNA of the CDR3 is TGTGCCAGTAGTATATCGACGCCCGGGGAGCTGTTTTTT. This translates into CASSISTPGELFF. The chain carries TRBV19 and TRBJ2-2, with no clear D. Trimming removed 2 bases from V and 6 bases from J, with 7 bases in between. This CDR3 region has 13 residues. Germline V lookup: CDR1 LNHDA, CDR2 SQIVND (reference sequence).

With regard to this clone: One end of the junction is discordant with germline, which a read error may explain. At the DNA level, this CDR3 is encoded by other sequences in the same sample as well. The gene calls are TRBV7-7 and TRBJ2-3; the D gene is possibly TRBD2 (7 bases). The germline V gene encodes CDR1 SSHAT and CDR2 FNYEAQ (reference sequence). This CDR3 has 14 residues. The CDR3 loop reads CASSLSGGADTQYF. CDR3 coding DNA: TGTGCTAGCAGCCTTTCGGGGGGCGCAGATACGCAGTATTTT.